A single T cell receptor beta chain is shown here with its context. The sample is drawn from a study of blood T cell repertoires in COVID-19. The CDR3 loop spans 12 amino acids. Looked up from germline, CDR1 is MNHEY and CDR2 is SVGEGT. V lost 5 bases and J 0 bases, leaving 2 bases between the germline ends. Method: immunoSEQ multiplex PCR; TCRdb's copy keeps in-frame clones and lacks some. The sample contains about 140,000 clones, about nine tenths of which appear only once. J is TRBJ2-1 and V is TRBV6-2 or TRBV6-3, with D unclear. Input material: peripheral blood. The TCR comes from a man over 45 with active or convalescent COVID-19. The CDR3 spells CASSLSYNEQFF. In DNA, the CDR3 is TGTGCCAGCAGTCTCTCCTACAATGAGCAGTTCTTC.